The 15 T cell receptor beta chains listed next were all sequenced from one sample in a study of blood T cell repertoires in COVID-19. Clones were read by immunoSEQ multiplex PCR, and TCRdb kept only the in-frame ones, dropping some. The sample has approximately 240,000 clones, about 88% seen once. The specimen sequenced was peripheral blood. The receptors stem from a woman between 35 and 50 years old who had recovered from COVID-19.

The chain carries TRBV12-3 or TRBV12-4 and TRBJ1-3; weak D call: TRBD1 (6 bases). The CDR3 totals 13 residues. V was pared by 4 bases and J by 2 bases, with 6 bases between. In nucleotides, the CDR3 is TGTGCCAGCAGTTGGACAGCTGGAAACACCATATATTTT. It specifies CASSWTAGNTIYF.

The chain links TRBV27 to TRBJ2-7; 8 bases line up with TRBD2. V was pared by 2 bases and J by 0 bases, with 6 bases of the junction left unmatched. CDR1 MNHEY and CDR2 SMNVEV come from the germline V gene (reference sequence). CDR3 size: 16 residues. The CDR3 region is CASSLLGGGSSYEQYF. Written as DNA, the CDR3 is TGTGCCAGCAGTTTACTTGGCGGGGGGTCCTCCTACGAGCAGTACTTC.

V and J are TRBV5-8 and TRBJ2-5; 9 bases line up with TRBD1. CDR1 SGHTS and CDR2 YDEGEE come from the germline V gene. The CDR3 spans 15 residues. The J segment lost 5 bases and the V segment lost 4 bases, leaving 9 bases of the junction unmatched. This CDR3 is CASSRWDRESETQYF. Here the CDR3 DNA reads TGTGCCAGCAGCCGCTGGGACAGGGAATCGGAGACCCAGTACTTC. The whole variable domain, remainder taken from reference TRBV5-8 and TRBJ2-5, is EAGVTQSPTHLIKTRGQQATLRCSPISGHTSVYWYQQALGLGLQFLLWYDEGEERNRGNFPPRFSGRQFPNYSSELNVNALELEDSALYLCASSRWDRESETQYFGPGTRLLVL.

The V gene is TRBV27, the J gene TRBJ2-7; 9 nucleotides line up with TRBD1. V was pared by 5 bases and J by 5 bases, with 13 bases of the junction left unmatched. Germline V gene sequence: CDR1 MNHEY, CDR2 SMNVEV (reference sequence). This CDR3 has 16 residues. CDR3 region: CASSPKHRGLWDEQYF. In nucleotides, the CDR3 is TGTGCCAGCAGTCCGAAACACAGGGGGCTCTGGGACGAGCAGTACTTC.

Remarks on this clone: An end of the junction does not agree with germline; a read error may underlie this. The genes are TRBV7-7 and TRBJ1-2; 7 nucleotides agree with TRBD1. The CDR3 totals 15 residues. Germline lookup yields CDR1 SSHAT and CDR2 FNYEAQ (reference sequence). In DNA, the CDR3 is TGTGCTAGCAGCTCTACAGGGGACCGAGGCGGGGGCTACACCTTC. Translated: CASSSTGDRGGGYTF.

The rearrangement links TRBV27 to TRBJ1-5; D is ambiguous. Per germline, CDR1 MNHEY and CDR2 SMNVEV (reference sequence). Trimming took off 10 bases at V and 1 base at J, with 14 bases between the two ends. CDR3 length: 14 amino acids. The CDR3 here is CATRRMSSNQPQHF. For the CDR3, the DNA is TGTGCCACCAGACGAATGAGCAGCAATCAGCCCCAGCATTTT.

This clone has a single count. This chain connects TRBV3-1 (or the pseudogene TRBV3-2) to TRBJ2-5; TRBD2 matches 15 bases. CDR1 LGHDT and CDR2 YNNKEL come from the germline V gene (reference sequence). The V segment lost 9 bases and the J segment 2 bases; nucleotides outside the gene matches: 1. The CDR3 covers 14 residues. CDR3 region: CARGTSGRQETQYF. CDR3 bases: TGTGCCAGGGGGACTAGCGGGAGGCAAGAGACCCAGTACTTC.

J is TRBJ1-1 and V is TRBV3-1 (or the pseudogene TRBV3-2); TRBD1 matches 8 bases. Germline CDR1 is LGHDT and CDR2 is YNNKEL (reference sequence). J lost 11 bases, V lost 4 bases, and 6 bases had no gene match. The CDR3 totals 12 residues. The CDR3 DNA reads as TGTGCCAGCAGCCCTCGGACAGGGTATGCTTTCTTT. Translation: CASSPRTGYAFF.

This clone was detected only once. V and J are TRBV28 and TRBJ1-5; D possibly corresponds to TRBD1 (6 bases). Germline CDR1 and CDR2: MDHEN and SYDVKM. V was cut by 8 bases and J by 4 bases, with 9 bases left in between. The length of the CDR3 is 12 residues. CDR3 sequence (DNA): TGTGCCAGCCAACAGGGTAATCAGCCCCAGCATTTT. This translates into CASQQGNQPQHF.

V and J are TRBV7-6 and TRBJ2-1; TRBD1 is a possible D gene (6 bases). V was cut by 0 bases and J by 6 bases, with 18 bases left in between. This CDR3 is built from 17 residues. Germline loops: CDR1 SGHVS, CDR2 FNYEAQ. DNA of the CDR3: TGTGCCAGCAGCTTAGCTGGGGTACAGGGAGTAGGCAATGAGCAGTTCTTC. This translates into CASSLAGVQGVGNEQFF.

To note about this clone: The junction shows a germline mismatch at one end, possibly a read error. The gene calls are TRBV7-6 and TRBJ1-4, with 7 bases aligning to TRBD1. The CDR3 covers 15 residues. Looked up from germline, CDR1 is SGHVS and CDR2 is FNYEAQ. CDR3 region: CASTLNRGPNEKLFF. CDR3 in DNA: TGTGCCAGCACCTTAAACAGGGGACCTAATGAAAAACTGTTTTTT.

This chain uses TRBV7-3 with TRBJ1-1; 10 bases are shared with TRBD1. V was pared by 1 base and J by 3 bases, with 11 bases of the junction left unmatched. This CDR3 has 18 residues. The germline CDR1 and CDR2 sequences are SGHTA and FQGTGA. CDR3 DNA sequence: TGTGCCAGCAGCTTAAACCCCGGTAGGACAGGGGGTGACACTGAAGCTTTCTTT. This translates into CASSLNPGRTGGDTEAFF.

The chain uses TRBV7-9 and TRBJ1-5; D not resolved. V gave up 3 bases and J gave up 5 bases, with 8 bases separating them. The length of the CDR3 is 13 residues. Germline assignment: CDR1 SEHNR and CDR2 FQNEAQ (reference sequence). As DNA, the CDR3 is TGTGCCAGCAGCTTCGAGGCCCATCAGCCCCAGCATTTT. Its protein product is CASSFEAHQPQHF.

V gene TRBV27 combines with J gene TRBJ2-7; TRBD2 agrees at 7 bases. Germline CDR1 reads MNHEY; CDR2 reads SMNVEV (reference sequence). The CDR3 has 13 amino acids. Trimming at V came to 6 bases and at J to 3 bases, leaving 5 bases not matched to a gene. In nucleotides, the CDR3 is TGTGCCAGCAGAACTTGGGGGGGCTACGAGCAGTACTTC. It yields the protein CASRTWGGYEQYF.

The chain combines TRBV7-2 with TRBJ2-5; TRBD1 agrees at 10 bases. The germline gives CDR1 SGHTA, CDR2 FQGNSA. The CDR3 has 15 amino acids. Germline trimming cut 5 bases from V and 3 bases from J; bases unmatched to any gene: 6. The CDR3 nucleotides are TGTGCCAGCAGCGCCGCCGGGACAGGGGAAGAGACCCAGTACTTC. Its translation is CASSAAGTGEETQYF.